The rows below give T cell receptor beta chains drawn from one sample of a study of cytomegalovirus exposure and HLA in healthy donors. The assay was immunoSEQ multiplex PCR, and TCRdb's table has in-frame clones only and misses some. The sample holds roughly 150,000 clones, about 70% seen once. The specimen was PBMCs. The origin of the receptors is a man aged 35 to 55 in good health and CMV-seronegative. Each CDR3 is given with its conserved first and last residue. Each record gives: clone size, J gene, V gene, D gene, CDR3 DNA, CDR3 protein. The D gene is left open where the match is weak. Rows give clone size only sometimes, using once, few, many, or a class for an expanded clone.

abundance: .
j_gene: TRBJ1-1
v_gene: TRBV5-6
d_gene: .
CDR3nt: TGTGCCAGCAGCTTCTATGGGGGGGGCACTGAAGCTTTCTTT
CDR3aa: CASSFYGGGTEAFF

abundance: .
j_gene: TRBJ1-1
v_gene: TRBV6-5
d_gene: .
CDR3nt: TGTGCCAGCAGTTACTCAGGGGTCATGAACACTGAAGCTTTCTTT
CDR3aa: CASSYSGVMNTEAFF

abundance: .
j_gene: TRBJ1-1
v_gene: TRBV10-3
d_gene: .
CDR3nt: TGTGCCATCAGTCCCAGCCGGGCAGGGGATAAAGTCTTATTT
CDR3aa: CAISPSRAGDKVLF

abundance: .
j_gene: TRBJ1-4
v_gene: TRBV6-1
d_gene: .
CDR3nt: TGTGCCAGCAGTGGCACAGGGACAACTAATGAAAAACTGTTTTTT
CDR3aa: CASSGTGTTNEKLFF

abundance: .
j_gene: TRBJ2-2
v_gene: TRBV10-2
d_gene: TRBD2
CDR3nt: TGCGCCAGCAGCGGAGGGACTAGCGGGGGACGAGGGAACACCGGGGAGCTGTTTTTT
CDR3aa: CASSGGTSGGRGNTGELFF

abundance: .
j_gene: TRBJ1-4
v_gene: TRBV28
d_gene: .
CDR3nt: TGTGCCAGCATAGGGGAGGCTACCGTTGGAAAACTGTTTTTT
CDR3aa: CASIGEATVGKLFF

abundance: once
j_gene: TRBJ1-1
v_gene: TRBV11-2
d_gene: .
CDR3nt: TGTGCCAGCAGCTTGGGATGGACGGGGGGCAACACTGAAGCTTTCTTT
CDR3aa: CASSLGWTGGNTEAFF

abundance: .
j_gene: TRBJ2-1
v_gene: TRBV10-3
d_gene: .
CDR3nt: TGTGCCATCAGTGGGTTTGGGGCTAGCGAAAACAATGAGCAGTTCTTC
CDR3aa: CAISGFGASENNEQFF

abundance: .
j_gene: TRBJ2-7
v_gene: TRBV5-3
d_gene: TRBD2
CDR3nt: TGTGCCAGAAGCTCGCGGGGGGGGCAGTACTTC
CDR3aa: CARSSRGGQYF

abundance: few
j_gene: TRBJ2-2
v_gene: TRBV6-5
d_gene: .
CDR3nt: TGTGCCAGCAGTTACGCACTAGCCGGCACCGGGGAGCTGTTTTTT
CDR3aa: CASSYALAGTGELFF

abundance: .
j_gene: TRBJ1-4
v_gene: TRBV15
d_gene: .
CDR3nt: TGTGCCACCAGCAGAGACCAGGGGAATGAAAAACTGTTTTTT
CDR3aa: CATSRDQGNEKLFF

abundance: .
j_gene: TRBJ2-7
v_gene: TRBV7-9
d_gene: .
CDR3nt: TGTGCCAGCAGCCGTATTCCCTACGAGCAGTACTTC
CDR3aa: CASSRIPYEQYF

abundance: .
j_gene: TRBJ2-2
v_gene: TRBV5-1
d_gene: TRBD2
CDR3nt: TGCGCCAGCAGCTTGGCCAGTCCGGAGCGGGAGGGGTCCGGGGAGCTGTTTTTT
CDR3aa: CASSLASPEREGSGELFF

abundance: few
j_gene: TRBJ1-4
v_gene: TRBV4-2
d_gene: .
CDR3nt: TGTGCCAGCAGCCAAGTTTCAGGGAATGAAAAACTGTTTTTT
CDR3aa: CASSQVSGNEKLFF

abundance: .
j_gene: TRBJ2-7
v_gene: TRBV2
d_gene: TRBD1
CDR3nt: TGTGCCAGCCAGGACAGGGTGTTTAACGAGCAGTACTTC
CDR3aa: CASQDRVFNEQYF

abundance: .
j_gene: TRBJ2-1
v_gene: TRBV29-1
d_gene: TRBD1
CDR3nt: TGCAGCGTTGGATCGACAGGGGGTGTTTTCTACAATGAGCAGTTCTTC
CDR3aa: CSVGSTGGVFYNEQFF

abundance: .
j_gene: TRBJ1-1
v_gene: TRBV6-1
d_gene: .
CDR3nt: TGTGCCAGCAGTGAGTCCCTTCCTCGGAGGGATACTGAAGCTTTCTTT
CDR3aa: CASSESLPRRDTEAFF

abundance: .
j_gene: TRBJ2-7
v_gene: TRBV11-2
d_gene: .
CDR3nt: TGTGCCAGCAGCTTAGGCCTGGGGAGCTCCTACGAGCAGTACTTC
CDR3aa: CASSLGLGSSYEQYF

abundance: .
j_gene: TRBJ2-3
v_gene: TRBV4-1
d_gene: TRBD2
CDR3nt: TGCGCCAGCAGCCACCCTGTGGAACTAGCGGGAGTTAGGGGCTTCACAGATACGCAGTATTTT
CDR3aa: CASSHPVELAGVRGFTDTQYF

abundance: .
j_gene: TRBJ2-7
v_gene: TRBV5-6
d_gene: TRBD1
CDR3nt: TGTGCCAGCAGCTGGTGGAACAGGGGTCAGGGCGAGCAGTACTTC
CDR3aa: CASSWWNRGQGEQYF

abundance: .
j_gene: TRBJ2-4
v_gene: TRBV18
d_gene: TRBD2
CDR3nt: TGTGCCAGCTCACCTCCGGGGCTAGCGGGAGGGCTGGAGAACATTCAGTACTTC
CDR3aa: CASSPPGLAGGLENIQYF

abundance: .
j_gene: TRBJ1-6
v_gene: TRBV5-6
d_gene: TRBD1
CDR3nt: TGTGCCAGCAGCTTGGAGGGACAGGGGAAGTCACCCCTCCACTTT
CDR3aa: CASSLEGQGKSPLHF

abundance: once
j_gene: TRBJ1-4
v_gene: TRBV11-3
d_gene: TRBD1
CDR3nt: TGTGCCAGCAGCTTAGACCAGGGGGCTACTAATGAAAAACTGTTTTTT
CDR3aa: CASSLDQGATNEKLFF

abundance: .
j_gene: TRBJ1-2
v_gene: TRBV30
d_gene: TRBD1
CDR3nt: TGTGCCTGGGTAGGGGGCGGATTTAACTATGGCTACACCTTC
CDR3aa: CAWVGGGFNYGYTF

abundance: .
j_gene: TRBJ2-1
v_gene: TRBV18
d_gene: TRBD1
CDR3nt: TGTGCCAGCTCAAATCCCGGGACAGACAATGAGCAGTTCTTC
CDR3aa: CASSNPGTDNEQFF

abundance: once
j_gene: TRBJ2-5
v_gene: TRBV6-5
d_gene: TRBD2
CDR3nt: TGTGCCAGCAGGCCTCGGGAGGAAGAGACCCAGTACTTC
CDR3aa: CASRPREEETQYF

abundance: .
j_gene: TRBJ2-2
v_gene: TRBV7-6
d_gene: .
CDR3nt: TGTGCCAGCAGCTTACGCGCAGGGGCCAACACCGGGGAGCTGTTTTTT
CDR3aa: CASSLRAGANTGELFF

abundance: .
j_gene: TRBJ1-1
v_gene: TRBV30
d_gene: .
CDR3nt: TGTGCCTGGACCCGGGAGGCCACTGAAGCTTTCTTT
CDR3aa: CAWTREATEAFF

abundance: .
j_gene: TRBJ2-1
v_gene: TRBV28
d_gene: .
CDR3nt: TGTGCCAGCAGCCCGCCCTCTGGAGTCTACAATGAGCAGTTCTTC
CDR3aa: CASSPPSGVYNEQFF

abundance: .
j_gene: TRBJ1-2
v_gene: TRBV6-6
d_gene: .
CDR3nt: TGTGCCAGCAGTCTGACAGGCCGCTCGGGTGGCTACACCTTC
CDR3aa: CASSLTGRSGGYTF

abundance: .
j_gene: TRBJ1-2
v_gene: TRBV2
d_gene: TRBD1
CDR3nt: TGTGCCAGCAGATGGACAGGGGTTCGGGGCTACACCTTC
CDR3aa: CASRWTGVRGYTF